This entry describes one T cell receptor (beta chain). Using immunoSEQ multiplex PCR, the repertoire was profiled, and TCRdb retains in-frame clones only, with some absent. This sample has about 1.5 million clones, with under 99% found just once. The CDR3 totals 14 residues. Unmatched junction bases numbered 7, after V lost 4 bases and J lost 3 bases. The germline V gene encodes CDR1 SGHRS and CDR2 YFSETQ. This sample was taken from a study of shared clonotypes between healthy human individuals. The V call is TRBV5-1, the J call TRBJ2-7; 7 positions match TRBD2. The TCR originated in a man aged 25-40 years in good health. Sequences were obtained from naive CD4+ T cells sorted from blood. Subset defined: CD45RA+ positively selected. CDR3 sequence reads: CASSRGDGVYEQYF. The CDR3 nucleotides are TGCGCCAGCAGCCGGGGGGACGGAGTCTACGAGCAGTACTTC.